The rows below give T cell receptor beta chains drawn from one sample of a study of blood T cell repertoires in COVID-19. TCRdb's copy holds only in-frame clones and misses some; the assay was immunoSEQ multiplex PCR. The table lists roughly 220,000 clones, roughly 90% of them singletons. The sequenced sample was PBMCs or T cells enriched from blood (not recorded which). These receptors were collected from a man younger than 45 who had been exposed to COVID-19. The CDR3 runs from the conserved cysteine through the conserved F or W. Fields, in order: J gene, D gene, clone size, V gene, CDR3 DNA, CDR3 protein. A D gene is named only where the DNA matches it firmly. Some rows mark clone size as missing; the rest say once, few, many or name a class of expanded clone.

>TRBJ1-4|-|-|TRBV7-9
TGTGCCAGCAGCCAGGAGGAGACGACGAGACTGTTTTTT
CASSQEETTRLFF
>TRBJ2-2|TRBD2|-|TRBV7-9
TGTGCCAGCACCCCGGGAGGGGCCGGGGAGCTGTTTTTT
CASTPGGAGELFF
>TRBJ2-1|-|-|TRBV7-9
TGTGCCAGCAGACCTCGACCTACCTCGGGTGAACGCAATGAGCAGTTCTTC
CASRPRPTSGERNEQFF
>TRBJ2-5|-|-|TRBV7-2
TGTGCCAGCAGCTTAGGCTGGGACATCCTGTACTTC
CASSLGWDILYF
>TRBJ2-2|TRBD2|-|TRBV28
TGTGCCAGCAGTTTATGGGGTGGCTGGGAGGGGAACACCGGGGAGCTGTTTTTT
CASSLWGGWEGNTGELFF
>TRBJ1-1|TRBD1|-|TRBV6-5
TGTGCCAGCAGGCCGTTGGTGGTACAGGGGACTGAAGCTTTCTTT
CASRPLVVQGTEAFF
>TRBJ1-2|TRBD1|-|TRBV11-2
TGTGCCAGCAGCTACGGGACAGGGGGAGGCTACACCTTC
CASSYGTGGGYTF
>TRBJ2-7|TRBD2|-|TRBV29-1
TGCAGCGCCGTGGGGCTAGCGGGGACCTACGAGCAGTACTTC
CSAVGLAGTYEQYF
>TRBJ2-3|-|-|TRBV2
TGTGCCAGCAGTGAATTGGGACTCCTGTCTGATACGCAGTATTTT
CASSELGLLSDTQYF
>TRBJ2-1|TRBD2|-|TRBV5-6
TGTGCCAGCAGCCCTGACGGGAGGGGCCACAATGAGCAGTTCTTC
CASSPDGRGHNEQFF
>TRBJ1-2|-|-|TRBV4-1
TGCGCCAGCAGCCAAGAGCAGGGGTCAATCTATGGCTACACCTTC
CASSQEQGSIYGYTF
>TRBJ2-3|-|-|TRBV7-9
TGTGCCAGCAGCCTCGGAGGGCAAGTCACAGATACGCAGTATTTT
CASSLGGQVTDTQYF
>TRBJ2-4|-|once|TRBV5-4
TGTGCCAGCAGCTTGACTGTTGGTGCGAAGGCCAAAAACATTCAGTACTTC
CASSLTVGAKAKNIQYF
>TRBJ1-6|-|-|TRBV6-1
TGTGCCAGCAGTGAAGCGCCAGTCAGCTATAATTCACCCCTCCACTTT
CASSEAPVSYNSPLHF
>TRBJ1-4|TRBD1|-|TRBV5-1
TGCGCCAGCAGACAGGGGGCGAATAATGAAAAACTGTTTTTT
CASRQGANNEKLFF
>TRBJ2-7|-|-|TRBV7-9
TGTGCCAGCACGAGAGAAAACTCCTACGAGCAGTACTTC
CASTRENSYEQYF
>TRBJ1-2|-|-|TRBV3-1/TRBV3-2
TGTGCCAGCAGCCAAGACAGGAACTATGGCTACACCTTC
CASSQDRNYGYTF
>TRBJ2-3|-|-|TRBV11-2
TGTGCCAGCAGCTATTGGACAGTAGAAGCTAGCACAGATACGCAGTATTTT
CASSYWTVEASTDTQYF